Below, 29 T cell receptor beta chains from the same sample are listed, as sequenced in a study of regulatory T cells in long-lasting Graves disease. Noted time point: newly diagnosed GD, antithyroid drugs for less than 3 months. The TCR library used RNA extracted from PBMCs. Both iRepertoire HTBI primers and Arm-PCR of CDR3 regions were used to build the TCR beta libraries. One entry per CDR3 protein results from TCRdb running MiXCR on the multiplex PCR reads. Counted here are some 450,000 distinct CDR3 sequences, about a sixth occurring once; the ten biggest clones make up 9.5% to 12%. These data also featured in a second study, about T cells in Graves' hyperthyroidism and ophthalmopathy.

Material: peripheral blood mononuclear cells (PBMCs), obtained at new diagnosis, from a patient treated with antithyroid drugs. All receptors derive from a woman under 40 with Graves disease.

In this sample, this clonotype turned up many times. The chain uses TRBV20-1 and TRBJ2-1; TRBD2 agrees at 10 bases. Germline CDR1 and CDR2: DFQATT and SNEGSKA (reference sequence). The CDR3 sequence is 13 residues long. Trimming removed 6 bases from V and 8 bases from J; junction bases left unmatched: 7. In DNA form, the CDR3 reads TGCAGTGCCGAAGCGGGAGGGCCGGATGAGCAGTTCTTC. It is translated as CSAEAGGPDEQFF.

V usage is TRBV24-1 and J usage is TRBJ2-1, with 11 bases that match TRBD2. J gave up 10 bases and V 5 bases, and 12 bases lay outside the gene matches. CDR1 is KGHDR, CDR2 SFDVKD, per germline. The CDR3 is made up of 16 amino acids. The CDR3 region is CATSGQTSGSEGEQFF. DNA for the CDR3: TGTGCCACCAGTGGCCAAACTAGCGGGAGTGAGGGAGAGCAGTTCTTC.

In its sample, this clonotype was seen a few times. In DNA form, the CDR3 reads TGTGCCAGCAGTTACCCCCCCGGGGTCGCAGGGCCTAGCACAGATACGCAGTATTTT. It yields the protein CASSYPPGVAGPSTDTQYF. This chain uses TRBV28 with TRBJ2-3, with D perhaps matching TRBD1 or TRBD2 (5 bases each). The V end lost 4 bases, the J end lost 0 bases, and 23 bases lay between the germline ends. Germline CDR1 is MDHEN and CDR2 is SYDVKM. The CDR3 is made up of 19 amino acids.

The chain couples TRBV5-1 to TRBJ2-1; D possibly corresponds to TRBD1 (6 bases). Deletions cut 2 bases from V and 5 bases from J, with 17 bases between. Germline CDR1 SGHRS, CDR2 YFSETQ. The CDR3 is 16 residues long. As DNA, the CDR3 is TGCGCCAGCAGCTTATTAGCACAGGGACGAAACAATGAGCAGTTCTTC. Translation: CASSLLAQGRNNEQFF.

This clonotype was picked up many times. The rearrangement uses TRBV28 and TRBJ1-1; tentatively, D is TRBD1 (5 bases). This CDR3 has 16 amino acids. Germline CDR1 and CDR2: MDHEN and SYDVKM. V lost 3 bases and J 0 bases, leaving 14 bases between the germline ends. The CDR3 DNA follows: TGTGCCAGCAGTTTTTGGGGCGCGGTAATGAACACTGAAGCTTTCTTT. Translated: CASSFWGAVMNTEAFF.

This clonotype was picked up many times. The chain joins TRBV2 to TRBJ2-1; D may be TRBD2 (6 bases). V lost 5 bases and J 6 bases, leaving 17 bases between the germline ends. CDR1 SNHLY and CDR2 FYNNEI come from the germline V gene. The CDR3 totals 15 residues. CDR3 loop: CASSTGVLGRNEQFF. The CDR3 region has the DNA TGTGCCAGCAGTACGGGGGTCCTCGGGCGCAATGAGCAGTTCTTC. Variable domain in full (rest from reference TRBV2 and TRBJ2-1): EPEVTQTPSHQVTQMGQEVILRCVPISNHLYFYWYRQILGQKVEFLVSFYNNEISEKSEIFDDQFSVERPDGSNFTLKIRSTKLEDSAMYFCASSTGVLGRNEQFFGPGTRLTVL.

This clonotype was detected only a few times. The chain joins TRBV20-1 to TRBJ1-6, with unresolved D. This CDR3 has 13 residues. The germline V gene has CDR1 DFQATT and CDR2 SNEGSKA (reference sequence). Between the trimmed V and J ends, which lost 5 bases and 8 bases, there was a span of 13 bases. The CDR3 sequence: CSARPRTDSPLHF. The CDR3 DNA reads as TGCAGTGCTCGACCTCGGACCGATTCACCCCTCCACTTT.

This clonotype was seen only a few times. A clone one base away is much larger, so this may be a read error. V gene TRBV7-8 combines with J gene TRBJ1-5, with 7 bases lining up with TRBD1. CDR1 and CDR2 (germline): SGHVS, FQNEAQ. This CDR3 spans 13 amino acids. The CDR3 sequence: CANSADRSQPQHF. The CDR3 DNA follows: TGTGCCAACAGCGCGGACAGGTCTCAGCCCCAGCATTTT.

The CDR3 loop is CASGTPYGYTF. CDR3 nucleotides: TGTGCCAGCGGGACACCCTATGGCTACACCTTC. The rearrangement links TRBV2 to TRBJ1-2; maybe TRBD1 (6 bases). The CDR3 consists of 11 residues. V was trimmed by 8 bases and J by 4 bases, leaving 8 bases between them. Germline loops: CDR1 SNHLY, CDR2 FYNNEI.

This clonotype appeared many times. The CDR3 region has the DNA TGTGCCAGTGAGTCGGGACGCGGCTCCTACAATGAGCAGTTCTTC. Its protein product is CASESGRGSYNEQFF. The chain couples TRBV6-1 to TRBJ2-1; either TRBD1 or TRBD2 may fit D (5 bases each). The CDR3 sequence is 15 residues long. Germline lookup yields CDR1 MNHNS and CDR2 SASEGT. V was pared by 9 bases and J by 0 bases, with 15 bases between.

In its sample, this clonotype was seen a few times. The genes are TRBV4-3 and TRBJ2-1, with a tentative D call TRBD2 (6 bases). This CDR3 is 12 amino acids long. Trimming took off 0 bases at V and 9 bases at J, with 6 bases between the two ends. In germline, CDR1 is LGHNA, CDR2 YSLEER. CDR3 loop: CASSQDGGEQFF. Written as DNA, the CDR3 is TGCGCCAGCAGCCAAGACGGGGGTGAGCAGTTCTTC.

The V gene is TRBV2, the J gene TRBJ1-2; D not resolved. Deletions cut 7 bases from V and 6 bases from J, with 15 bases between. Germline V gene sequence: CDR1 SNHLY, CDR2 FYNNEI. This CDR3 is 13 amino acids long. CDR3 coding DNA: TGTGCCAGCACTAGACGGCTCAACCATGGCTACACCTTC. Residues: CASTRRLNHGYTF.

The table lists this clonotype with many counts. The chain combines TRBV6-2 or TRBV6-3 with TRBJ2-5; D gene unclear. This CDR3 contains 13 residues. V was pared by 6 bases and J by 0 bases, with 8 bases between. Germline CDR1 MNHEY, CDR2 SVGEGT. The CDR3 nucleotides read TGTGCCAGCAGATCGCCCCACCAAGAGACCCAGTACTTC. Protein sequence: CASRSPHQETQYF.

This clonotype was seen at least ten times. The chain employs TRBV20-1 and TRBJ1-1; D unresolved. The CDR3 consists of 16 residues. V was cut by 0 bases and J by 2 bases, with 16 bases left in between. Germline lookup yields CDR1 DFQATT and CDR2 SNEGSKA (reference sequence). This CDR3 reads CSARDLLYKINTEAFF. In nucleotides, the CDR3 is TGCAGTGCTAGAGATCTATTATACAAGATAAACACTGAAGCTTTCTTT.

The rearrangement uses TRBV4-1 and TRBJ1-5; a possible D gene is TRBD1 (5 bases). From germline, CDR1 is MGHRA and CDR2 YSYEKL. Trimming removed 4 bases at V and 2 bases at J, with 12 bases between. CDR3 length: 15 amino acids. CDR3 region: CASSPSQGGNQPQHF. In nucleotides, the CDR3 is TGCGCCAGCAGCCCGTCCCAGGGAGGCAATCAGCCCCAGCATTTT.

This clonotype was counted many times. The chain uses TRBV7-6 and TRBJ1-1, with unresolved D. The germline gives CDR1 SGHVS, CDR2 FNYEAQ. There are 16 residues in the CDR3. V was cut by 5 bases and J by 1 base, with 17 bases left in between. In DNA form, the CDR3 reads TGTGCCAGCAGCCGTACGTTGGGGTACAAGAACACTGAAGCTTTCTTT. It translates to CASSRTLGYKNTEAFF.

The table lists this clonotype with many counts. J is TRBJ1-1 and V is TRBV6-5, with 8 nucleotides matching TRBD1. The CDR3 has 13 residues. Germline assignment: CDR1 MNHEY and CDR2 SVGAGI. V dropped 2 bases and J dropped 10; count of bases not matched to a gene: 6. The DNA of the CDR3 is TGTGCCAGCAGTTACCCAGGGGGCCGAGGAGCTTTCTTT. The encoded protein is CASSYPGGRGAFF.

This clonotype was seen repeatedly, ten times or more. This chain uses TRBV28 with TRBJ2-1; 8 positions agree with TRBD2. The CDR3 loop spans 15 amino acids. The V segment lost 2 bases and the J segment 6 bases; nucleotides outside the gene matches: 6. The V gene's germline CDR1 is MDHEN and CDR2 SYDVKM. Here the CDR3 reads CASSLTTGGPNEQFF. In DNA, the CDR3 is TGTGCCAGCAGTTTAACAACGGGAGGGCCCAATGAGCAGTTCTTC.

This chain connects TRBV7-9 to TRBJ2-7; D gene uncertain. V lost 1 base, J lost 4 bases, and 11 bases lay in between. This CDR3 has 14 amino acids. Per the germline V gene, CDR1 is SEHNR and CDR2 is FQNEAQ (reference sequence). CDR3 nucleotide sequence: TGTGCCAGCAGCTTAGGGAACAGTCAGTACGAGCAGTACTTC. This translates into CASSLGNSQYEQYF.

This clonotype was seen more than once but under ten times. This chain links TRBV4-1 with TRBJ1-4; D gene uncertain. CDR3 length: 16 amino acids. The V end lost 2 bases, the J end lost 5 bases, and 15 bases lay between the germline ends. Germline CDR1 MGHRA, CDR2 YSYEKL. CDR3 sequence reads: CASSQPFRRENEKLFF. The CDR3 bases are TGCGCCAGCAGCCAACCCTTTAGACGGGAAAATGAAAAACTGTTTTTT.

This clonotype came up many times. This chain uses TRBV12-3 or TRBV12-4 with TRBJ2-7; TRBD2 might be the D (6 bases). The CDR3 has 15 residues. V lost 5 bases to trimming and J lost 3 bases, with 17 bases between them. The CDR3 loop reads CASSPEGEKSYEQYF. For the CDR3, the DNA is TGTGCCAGCAGTCCGGAGGGCGAGAAGAGCTACGAGCAGTACTTC.

There are many counts of this clonotype. The chain is built from TRBV20-1 and TRBJ2-2, with D perhaps being TRBD1 or TRBD2 (5 bases each). V was clipped by 3 bases and J by 4 bases, with 9 bases between them. Germline V CDR1 and CDR2: DFQATT, SNEGSKA (reference sequence). This CDR3 has 13 residues. CDR3 protein: CSASRDGTGELFF. The CDR3 bases are TGCAGTGCTAGCCGGGACGGCACCGGGGAGCTGTTTTTT.

In its sample, this clonotype was seen many times. This rearrangement joins TRBV6-2 or TRBV6-3 to TRBJ1-2; 10 bases are shared with TRBD1. Germline V gives CDR1 MNHEY, CDR2 SVGEGT. This CDR3 is built from 13 residues. The ends lost 6 bases at V and 8 bases at J; junction bases unmatched: 6. The CDR3 DNA follows: TGTGCCAGCAGATGGGACAGGGGTGGGGGCTACACCTTC. Its translation is CASRWDRGGGYTF.

V usage is TRBV6-2 or TRBV6-3 and J usage is TRBJ1-6; D is perhaps TRBD1 (5 bases). CDR3 length: 14 residues. The germline V gene encodes CDR1 MNHEY and CDR2 SVGEGT. Trimming took 11 bases from V and 0 from J, leaving 11 bases between them. The CDR3 region is CAGKRGSYNSPLHF. DNA for the CDR3: TGTGCCGGCAAGAGGGGCTCCTATAATTCACCCCTCCACTTT.

This clonotype was recorded many times. The V call is TRBV5-1, the J call TRBJ2-7; D remains ambiguous. Germline CDR1 is SGHRS and CDR2 is YFSETQ. The length of the CDR3 is 13 residues. V was shortened by 4 bases and J by 3 bases, with 11 bases between the two germline ends. CDR3 DNA sequence: TGCGCCAGCAGCCCTTCCCACGTCTACGAGCAGTACTTC. Its translation: CASSPSHVYEQYF.

V usage is TRBV20-1 and J usage is TRBJ1-1; 11 bases align to TRBD1. This CDR3 region has 14 residues. The trim removed 6 bases at V and 7 bases at J, leaving 10 bases unmatched. The germline gives CDR1 DFQATT, CDR2 SNEGSKA (reference sequence). Written as DNA, the CDR3 is TGCAGTGCGGATAGGACAGGGGGCGTCCTTGAAGCTTTCTTT. This sequence encodes CSADRTGGVLEAFF.

Many counts were recorded for this clonotype. The gene calls are TRBV18 and TRBJ1-1; 10 positions match TRBD1. From germline, CDR1 is KGHSH and CDR2 LQKENI. CDR3 length: 15 amino acids. J was trimmed by 6 bases and V by 3 bases; bases with no gene match: 7. CDR3 sequence reads: CASSPQDRGFAEAFF. The CDR3 DNA follows: TGTGCCAGCTCACCTCAGGACAGGGGGTTCGCTGAAGCTTTCTTT.

This clonotype was recorded many times. This chain uses TRBV11-1 with TRBJ2-1, with TRBD2 identical over 10 bases. With 2 bases clipped from V and 0 bases from J, the junction kept 13 bases outside the gene matches. CDR3 length equals 20 residues. Germline V gene lookup returns CDR1 SGHAT and CDR2 FQDESV (reference sequence). The CDR3 sequence: CASSLRGLAGAQSSYNEQFF. CDR3 sequence (DNA): TGTGCCAGCAGCTTAAGAGGCCTAGCGGGAGCACAAAGCTCCTACAATGAGCAGTTCTTC.

This clonotype appeared many times. V and J are TRBV28 and TRBJ2-5, with no clear D. V lost 5 bases and J 3 bases, leaving 4 bases between the germline ends. The CDR3 covers 11 residues. Germline V gene sequence: CDR1 MDHEN, CDR2 SYDVKM. DNA for the CDR3: TGTGCCAGCAGTCGAAAAGAGACCCAGTACTTC. Protein sequence: CASSRKETQYF.